This paragraph covers one T cell receptor (beta chain) sequence. This sample is drawn from a study of shared clonotypes between healthy human individuals. In germline, CDR1 is SGHDT, CDR2 YYEEEE. V trimming: 0 bases; J trimming: 2 bases; junction bases outside the gene matches: 6. The CDR3 extends over 16 amino acids. The table came from immunoSEQ multiplex PCR; TCRdb's copy has only in-frame clones and leaves some out. This sample has 2 million to 2.5 million clones, with under 97% found just once. Each donor was a Caucasian adult residing in Nashville, Tennessee. V and J are TRBV5-6 and TRBJ2-7; 9 positions agree with TRBD1. The sequenced sample consisted of naive CD4+ T cells sorted from blood. The sample's subset: CD45RA+ positively selected. This TCR was recovered from a man younger than 35 in good health. This CDR3 reads CASSLARTGVPYEQYF. The CDR3 nucleotides are TGTGCCAGCAGCTTGGCTCGGACAGGGGTTCCCTACGAGCAGTACTTC.